The source of this T cell receptor (beta chain) is a study of T cell responses to AZD1222 COVID-19 vaccine. Concerning this clone: The antigen remains undetermined.

Clones were sequenced by immunoSEQ multiplex PCR, and TCRdb holds only the in-frame ones, with some missing. The data hold about 39,000 clones, with about nine tenths observed a single time. CDR1 and CDR2 from the germline V gene are SGHDN and FVKESK. V lost 2 bases and J lost 10; bases outside the gene matches: 7. The CDR3 is 15 residues long. General observations from the study: CD4 TCRs associated with vaccination spanned spike, dominating at 160-218 and 743-854. Females outnumbered males among donors, who were mostly white British; clonal diversity was possibly underestimated. Unmutated regions of variants are reportedly targeted by nearly half of spike-specific TCRs. Repertoires in all cases were sampled only once the peak T cell response had passed.

The chain carries TRBV14 and TRBJ1-6; 8 bases agree with TRBD1. The sequence was collected from an adult who received the MenACWY meningococcal vaccine as a control. The sample consisted of peripheral blood, taken 28 days after the second dose of the MenACWY control vaccine. CDR3 loop: CASSQSRGRGSPLHF. Here the CDR3 DNA reads TGTGCCAGCAGCCAATCCAGGGGGCGCGGATCACCCCTCCACTTT.